This TCR beta chain came from a study of blood T cell repertoires in COVID-19. Study at large: There were acute and convalescent COVID-19 samples, and they came from the United States, Italy and Spain. PBMCs, B-cell-depleted T cells, or T cells were the source of the cDNA or gDNA that made up the material.

V gave up 4 bases and J gave up 5 bases; unmatched junction bases: 4. The germline V gene has CDR1 MDHEN and CDR2 SYDVKM. This CDR3 has 13 amino acids. Source study methods: It was from reference gene primer amplification that nucleated cell counts were estimated. The method was immunoSEQ multiplex PCR; TCRdb's version includes in-frame clones alone and lacks a portion of them. Clone size and the V and J calls come from that table; the DNA yielded D and trimming. The sample carries about 140,000 clones, around 80% recorded once. As to this clone: The sample carries other DNA sequences with the same CDR3.

The rearrangement uses TRBV28 and TRBJ1-2; 7 positions match TRBD1. The sequence was obtained from a man aged 55-75 years with acute or convalescent COVID-19. Input material: peripheral blood. The CDR3 nucleotides read TGTGCCAGCAGTTCCGGGACAGCATATGGCTACACCTTC. As protein: CASSSGTAYGYTF.